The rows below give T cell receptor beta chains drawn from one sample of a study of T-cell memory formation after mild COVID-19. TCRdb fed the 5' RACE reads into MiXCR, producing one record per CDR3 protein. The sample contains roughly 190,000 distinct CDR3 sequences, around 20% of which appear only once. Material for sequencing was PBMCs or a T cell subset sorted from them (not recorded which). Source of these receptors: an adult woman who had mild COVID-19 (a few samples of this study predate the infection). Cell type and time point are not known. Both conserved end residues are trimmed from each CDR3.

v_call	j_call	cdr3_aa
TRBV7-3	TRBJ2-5	ASSLFTGSQETQY
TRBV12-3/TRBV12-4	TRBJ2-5	ASSRGTRGPQETQY
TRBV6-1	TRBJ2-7	ASSEAYYEQY
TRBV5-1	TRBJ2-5	ASSPQGTETQY
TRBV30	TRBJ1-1	AWGGRGLGNTEAF
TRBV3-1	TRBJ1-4	ASSQWDRDEKLF
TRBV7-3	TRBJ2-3	ASSLRGSRTDTQY
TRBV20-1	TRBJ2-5	SATQLETQY
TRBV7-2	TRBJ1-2	ASSLTFSVPYGYT
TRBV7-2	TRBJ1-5	ASSLVHGSNQPQH
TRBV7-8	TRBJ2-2	ASSLDAGELF
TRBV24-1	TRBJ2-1	ATSSRTSGRNEQF
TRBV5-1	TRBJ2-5	ASSLTVVEETQY
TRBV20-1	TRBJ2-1	SARTLNVAGEYNEQF
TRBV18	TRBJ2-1	ASSPDTEQF
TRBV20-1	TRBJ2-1	SARVGLAGGKSYNEQF
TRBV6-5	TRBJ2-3	ASRSRARTDTQY
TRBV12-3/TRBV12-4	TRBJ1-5	ASSQGAHFQPQH
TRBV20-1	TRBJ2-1	SASRTSGRIRNEQF
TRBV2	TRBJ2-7	ASSEVGVGASYEQY
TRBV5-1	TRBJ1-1	ASSLTGSGNTEAF
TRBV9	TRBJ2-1	ASSVAVTGGAYNEQF
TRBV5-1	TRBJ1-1	ASNPRDPNTEAF